The rows below give T cell receptor beta chains drawn from one sample of a study of siplizumab effects on memory and regulatory T cells. Produced via immunoSEQ multiplex PCR; TCRdb's table is partial and in-frame only. This table has roughly 100,000 clones, roughly 96% appearing once. The sequenced material came from naive CD4+ T cells sorted from blood. The source is a human donor in good health. CDR3s include the opening cysteine and the closing phenylalanine or tryptophan. D genes are given only for firm matches. The size entry is marked missing in some rows and otherwise reads once, few, many or a size class.

size	D	J	V	CDR3	DNA
.	.	TRBJ2-7	TRBV11-3	CASSLGVSEQYF	TGTGCCAGCAGCTTAGGCGTTAGCGAGCAGTACTTC
.	TRBD1	TRBJ1-2	TRBV11-2	CASSRPWTGHGYTF	TGTGCCAGCAGCCGCCCATGGACAGGACATGGCTACACCTTC
.	TRBD2	TRBJ2-3	TRBV6-6	CASRGTSGGSTDTQYF	TGTGCCAGCAGGGGGACTAGCGGGGGTAGCACAGATACGCAGTATTTT
once	.	TRBJ2-1	TRBV5-1	CATREESYNEQFF	TGCGCCACCAGGGAGGAGTCCTACAATGAGCAGTTCTTC
.	.	TRBJ1-2	TRBV28	CASSLPTAGYTF	TGTGCCAGCAGTCTGCCGACAGCTGGCTACACCTTC
once	.	TRBJ1-1	TRBV6-6	CASSSSDGSTEAFF	TGTGCCAGCAGTTCCTCGGACGGTTCCACTGAAGCTTTCTTT
few	TRBD1	TRBJ2-2	TRBV9	CASSVGLGQVDGELFF	TGTGCCAGCAGCGTAGGTCTGGGACAGGTAGACGGGGAGCTGTTTTTT
.	TRBD2	TRBJ2-7	TRBV4-1	CASSQGLAPTYEQYF	TGCGCCAGCAGCCAAGGACTAGCACCGACCTACGAGCAGTACTTC
.	TRBD2	TRBJ2-7	TRBV5-1	CASSPISGPSYEQYF	TGCGCCAGCAGCCCAATTAGCGGGCCCTCCTACGAGCAGTACTTC
.	TRBD2	TRBJ2-5	TRBV29-1	CSVAVGGAGETQYF	TGCAGCGTTGCTGTCGGGGGGGCCGGGGAGACCCAGTACTTC
.	TRBD1	TRBJ1-4	TRBV9	CASSGGVTGEGEKLFF	TGTGCCAGCAGCGGCGGAGTGACAGGGGAAGGTGAAAAACTGTTTTTT
.	.	TRBJ1-6	TRBV11-2	CASSLEPSGASPLHF	TGTGCCAGCAGCTTAGAACCCTCAGGGGCTTCACCCCTCCACTTT
.	.	TRBJ2-3	TRBV6-4	CASSEQAGITDTQYF	TGTGCCAGCAGTGAACAGGCGGGTATCACAGATACGCAGTATTTT
.	.	TRBJ2-3	TRBV4-1	CASSHPRRGNADTQYF	TGCGCCAGCAGCCATCCTAGGCGGGGAAATGCAGATACGCAGTATTTT
.	.	TRBJ1-1	TRBV6-1	CASSEPSFVEAFF	TGTGCCAGCAGTGAACCCAGTTTCGTTGAAGCTTTCTTT
.	.	TRBJ2-7	TRBV7-6	CASSFYHSYEQYF	TGTGCCAGCAGCTTTTACCACTCCTACGAGCAGTACTTC
.	TRBD2	TRBJ2-7	TRBV14	CASSPRLAGGYTLYEQYF	TGTGCCAGCAGCCCCAGACTAGCGGGGGGTTATACCCTATACGAGCAGTACTTC
.	.	TRBJ2-7	TRBV27	CASSLRDPGSYEQYF	TGTGCCAGCAGCCTGAGGGACCCCGGCTCCTACGAGCAGTACTTC
.	TRBD1	TRBJ2-4	TRBV13	CASSLPFRQGTKNIQYF	TGTGCCAGCAGCTTACCTTTCCGACAGGGGACCAAAAACATTCAGTACTTC
.	.	TRBJ1-1	TRBV5-4	CASSLGQGRPEAFF	TGTGCCAGCAGCTTAGGGCAGGGGAGGCCTGAAGCTTTCTTT